This T cell receptor (beta chain) derives from a study of cytomegalovirus exposure and HLA in healthy donors (dated by TCRdb to 2016 to 2017). Some background on the complete study: In an earlier analysis of some 550 of the donors, less than 350 Gb of sequence data and just under 120 million unique TCR beta sequences from about 190 million T cells were reported. Roughly 310 gigabases of sequencing data and approximately 93 million unique TCR sequences were included in an early release covering roughly 600 HLA-typed donors. Among the 398 genotyped donors, around 81% belonged to the genetic ancestry cluster associated with self-reported Caucasian donors. The study was designed to test whether signatures of past pathogen exposure could be identified by cataloging public T cell receptors. The study used immunosequencing to profile the T cell repertoires of approximately 650 subjects and linked those repertoires to cytomegalovirus serostatus. In addition to the first cohort of 666 subjects, a separate validation cohort of approximately 130 different subjects was used. The study combined high-throughput TCR immunosequencing, statistical association of individual TCRs with disease status, and machine learning to predict cytomegalovirus infection status. A later analysis re-analyzed previously published TCR beta repertoires from 550 to 700 donors and added high-resolution HLA genotyping to study TCR occurrence patterns. Rather than using new phenotypic data, the later analysis identified candidate immune exposures from TCR beta sequences and from how often those sequences occurred across donors. An earlier analysis of some 500 of the donors applied high-throughput TCR beta sequencing to assess whether each TCR beta V gene segment acted as functional or pseudogenic. Alongside the repertoire data, information on donor age, sex, ethnicity and CMV serostatus was compiled. In a later genetic analysis, genome-wide SNP genotypes for about three fifths of the roughly 670 donors were used, and that subset was treated as a discovery cohort. Every discovery cohort repertoire had been produced on one sequencing platform. Both class I and class II loci were covered by HLA typing, at four-digit resolution. The number of typed donors differed by locus: roughly 620-630 for A, B, C, DRB1 and DQB1; approximately 530 for DQA1; 606 for DPA1; and around 470 for DPB1. A few DR-DQ haplotypes were treated as single units for association and clustering because of strong linkage in the cohort. Among about 400 genotyped donors of the cohort, an average of around 240,000 unique TCR beta nucleotide sequences was sequenced per donor, of which 15% to 20% were non-productive.

The library was built by means of the immunoSEQ multiplex PCR assay. For the multiplex PCR, a mixture combining 60 forward primers for TCR Vbeta segments and 13 reverse primers for TCR Jbeta segments was used. The CDR3 region of rearranged TCR beta genes was amplified from genomic DNA with a multiplex PCR assay. On the Illumina HiSeq System, the amplified TCR beta libraries were sequenced as 87-base-pair reads. The original methods were these. A later analysis counted tens of millions of unique TCR beta chains across the approximately 700 repertoires, and 10 million to 12 million of these chains were shared by at least two donors. Raw reads were error-corrected and collapsed into unique sequences by a nearest-neighbor algorithm in which closely related sequences were merged to remove PCR and sequencing errors. CDR3 sequences were aligned to IMGT reference sequences to assign V, D and J gene segments. For a sequence to be retained, a match of at least six nucleotides to both a V gene segment and a J gene segment was required. Rearrangements were called productive when the CDR3 lacked stop codons and stayed in frame with V and J; all others were non-productive. CDR3 was defined according to IMGT convention as the region running from the second conserved V-encoded cysteine to the conserved J-encoded phenylalanine. Sequences without an unambiguous match to a single V gene segment were excluded from the earlier analysis of 587 of the donors. In an earlier analysis of 587 of the donors, V segments were called functional above 56.7% productive rearrangements and were called segregating when the between-donor standard deviation exceeded 5%. A statistical classification framework was built for diagnosing cytomegalovirus status from the catalog of TCR beta chain sequences. V and J gene assignment, in a later analysis, came from comparing TCR nucleotide sequences with IMGT/GENE-DB human TR gene sequences. In a later analysis, CDR3 sequences and most-parsimonious VDJ recombination scenarios were assigned using the TCRdist pipeline. In a later analysis, each TCR beta chain was defined by its CDR3 amino acid sequence together with its V-gene family, and reads lacking a unique V-gene family were excluded. As a way to deal with suspected cross-contamination and a sequencing artifact, a later analysis dropped hundreds of nucleotide sequences that were highly shared and had low generation probability. For each public chain, a later analysis derived a clonal expansion index from normalized ranks of inferred template counts within each repertoire. In a later analysis, generation probabilities were computed with a VDJ recombination model fitted to out-of-frame rearrangements, and the resulting probabilities were checked against IGoR. In a later analysis, hypergeometric tests were used to score TCR-TCR, TCR-HLA and TCR-CMV co-occurrence, with a repertoire-size bias correction applied to TCR pairs. In a later analysis, false discovery rates were estimated by permuting HLA or CMV assignments 20 times. A later analysis grouped co-occurring TCRs with DBSCAN, adding TCRdist sequence similarity when clustering within HLA-allele-positive subsets. Co-occurrence clustering excluded repertoires with fewer than 30,000 or more than 120,000 public chains, plus five with anomalous nucleotide sharing. TCRdb mirrors the immuneACCESS table, restricted to in-frame sequences. Some clones are absent from its copies; in checked studies, under half trace to an unresolved V gene, and the reason for the others is unknown. Clone size and the V and J calls come from that table; the DNA yielded D and trimming. A total of some 150,000 clones appear in this sample, roughly 70% of them only once. Clones ranked in the top ten supply under 3.5% of the sample.

The germline V and J ends show losses of 8 bases and 8 bases respectively, and no gene match explains 11 bases of the junction. From the germline V gene, CDR1 is MDHEN and CDR2 is SYDVKM. From the cysteine up to the phenylalanine, the CDR3 has a length of 15 residues. The sequence is cut down to CDR3 DNA, 45 bases in frame from base 1. The cohort was made up of 500 to 800 healthy bone marrow donors. All cohort members were sampled while nominally healthy, although unrecorded immune exposures were likely present. The donor tested CMV seronegative and was one of the 352 seronegative cohort members. A peripheral blood sample was provided by each donor, and peripheral blood mononuclear cells were used for TCR beta sequencing. The Qiagen DNeasy Blood Extraction Kit was used to extract genomic DNA from the blood cell samples. The paper as a whole reports these results and caveats: Because some donors lacked HLA typing at each locus, the association tests relied only on the typed subset. In a later genetic analysis, a missense DCLRE1C variant was associated with V-gene and J-gene trimming of TCR beta chains, and the association was replicated in an independent cohort. A later analysis associated 16,951 TCR beta sequences with specific HLA alleles at a false discovery rate of 0.05. In both the original and validation cohorts, the classifier was reported to diagnose cytomegalovirus status with high specificity and sensitivity. Sequencing depth was assumed to be roughly uniform across donors in the presence/absence analyses, though that assumption may not hold. A group of highly shared sequence variants was considered likely to be a technical artifact of the sequencing pipeline. In the study, around 160 TCR beta chains were listed as associated with cytomegalovirus. The cohort was sequenced for TCR beta chains only, and without alpha or paired-chain data the features that could be detected were limited. An earlier analysis of approximately 500 of the donors showed that most TCR beta V segments appeared in productive rearrangements either about 87% or about 30% of the time, which broadly matched IMGT annotations. Compared with the approximately 600-donor mean, donors in an Asian-associated ancestry cluster had fewer N-insertions in productive TCRs, according to a later genetic analysis. Immune exposure information for the cohort was limited to CMV serostatus. In vitro tests confirmed that three of the cytomegalovirus-associated TCR beta chains recognize cytomegalovirus antigens. A later analysis found that most CMV-associated TCR beta chains appeared HLA-restricted, with HLA associations seemingly driven largely by CMV exposure. A further reported finding was that TCR beta sequences accurately predicted the HLA-A and HLA-B alleles for most subjects in the first cohort. Because counts were too low, roughly 17 rarely observed V segments, including chromosome 9 orphons, were left out of the earlier analysis of roughly 600 of the donors. When HLA alleles, especially DR and DQ, strongly co-occurred, TCR associations were difficult to assign to individual alleles. The 87-base-pair reads could not distinguish some IMGT-functional V segments, including TRBV6-2 and TRBV6-3, so those segments were excluded. In a later analysis, HLA-associated TCR beta chains showed more clonal expansion and lower generation probabilities than non-associated chains that were equally common. In a later analysis, TCR association rates were found to vary across HLA loci, with the most associated TCRs seen for DRB1 alleles and the fewest for HLA-C alleles. Correlated functional status among segregating V segments might reflect linkage disequilibrium, but an unknown experimental factor could not be ruled out. The authors suggested that the approach could potentially be generalized to other disease states and immunological phenotypes. Most TCR sequences were seen in very few donors, while some public TCRs were found in many individuals. According to a later analysis, parvovirus B19, influenza, CMV and Epstein-Barr virus appeared linked to several top co-occurrence clusters.

For this clone: Its antigen is not yet known. No base qualities exist here, and no much larger clone lies one base off it.

The receptor was derived from a woman younger than 45 in good health and CMV-seronegative. Sequencing was carried out using PBMCs. The rearranged segments are TRBV28 and TRBJ2-1, with 11 junctional bases fitting TRBD2. The sequenced DNA: TGTGCCAGCCCAACTAGCGGGAGTAATTTCGATGAGCAGTTCTTC. The encoded protein is CASPTSGSNFDEQFF. When the CDR3 is completed using the reference TRBV28 and TRBJ2-1 genes on either side, the full variable domain is DVKVTQSSRYLVKRTGEKVFLECVQDMDHENMFWYRQDPGLGLRLIYFSYDVKMKEKGDIPEGYSVSREKKERFSLILESASTNQTSMYLCASPTSGSNFDEQFFGPGTRLTVL.